Listed here are 15 T cell receptor beta chains from one sample, sequenced in a study of OX40 agonist ivuxolimab in advanced cancers. Produced via immunoSEQ multiplex PCR; TCRdb's table is partial and in-frame only. The sample carries fewer than 55,000 clones, 65% to 85% recorded once. Sequencing was performed on CD4+ or CD8+ T cells sorted from blood, taken in a trial of the OX40 agonist ivuxolimab. These receptors were obtained from an adult with an advanced solid tumor such as melanoma, head and neck, liver or kidney cancer.

V usage is TRBV5-1 and J usage is TRBJ2-1; tentative D call: TRBD2 (5 bases). Germline assignment: CDR1 SGHRS and CDR2 YFSETQ. V lost 0 bases and J lost 0, with 10 bases in between. The CDR3 totals 16 residues. The DNA for the CDR3 is TGCGCCAGCAGCTTGGGGAGGAGCCCCTCCTACAATGAGCAGTTCTTC. Its translation: CASSLGRSPSYNEQFF.

V is TRBV19 and J is TRBJ2-1, with 7 bases fitting TRBD1. With 3 bases clipped from V and 0 bases from J, the junction kept 2 bases outside the gene matches. Looked up from germline, CDR1 is LNHDA and CDR2 is SQIVND (reference sequence). The CDR3 runs to 15 residues. The DNA for the CDR3 is TGTGCCAGTAGTATCGGGACAGACTCCTACAATGAGCAGTTCTTC. Translation: CASSIGTDSYNEQFF.

The chain employs TRBV18 and TRBJ2-2; a weak D match, TRBD2 (6 bases). Germline values: CDR1 KGHSH, CDR2 LQKENI. V was cut by 4 bases and J by 0 bases, with 15 bases left in between. CDR3 size: 17 residues. In DNA form, the CDR3 reads TGTGCCAGCTCACTTACGGCGGGATACGCGAACACCGGGGAGCTGTTTTTT. Amino acid sequence: CASSLTAGYANTGELFF.

V and J are TRBV4-1 and TRBJ2-3, with a weak D call TRBD2 (5 bases). Germline V gene sequence: CDR1 MGHRA, CDR2 YSYEKL. The CDR3 contains 15 residues. V was cut by 5 bases and J by 0 bases, with 12 bases left in between. The chain's CDR3 is CASSWTSLSTDTQYF. In DNA form, the CDR3 reads TGCGCCAGCAGCTGGACTTCCCTTAGCACAGATACGCAGTATTTT.

V usage is TRBV2 and J usage is TRBJ2-3, with 12 bases identical to TRBD2. Germline loops: CDR1 SNHLY, CDR2 FYNNEI. After removal of 4 bases from V and 2 bases from J, the junction contained 4 bases not matched to a gene. CDR3 size: 16 residues. CDR3: CASSARTSGVTDTQYF. In DNA form, the CDR3 reads TGTGCCAGCAGTGCCCGGACTAGCGGGGTCACAGATACGCAGTATTTT.

The chain combines TRBV29-1 with TRBJ2-5, with D maybe TRBD1 (6 bases). Germline assignment: CDR1 SQVTM and CDR2 ANQGSEA. The V and J ends lost 6 bases and 0 bases respectively, with 14 bases between them. The length of the CDR3 is 14 residues. CDR3 nucleotides: TGCAGCGTACTGGACAGTTGGTACCAAGAGACCCAGTACTTC. Its translation: CSVLDSWYQETQYF.

This sequence joins TRBV4-1 and TRBJ2-2; 7 bases line up with TRBD1. After removal of 1 base from V and 6 bases from J, the junction contained 2 bases not matched to a gene. The germline V gene has CDR1 MGHRA and CDR2 YSYEKL. The CDR3 has 14 amino acids. CDR3 sequence (DNA): TGCGCCAGCAGCCAAGGCCAGGGGGCCGGGGAGCTGTTTTTT. It specifies CASSQGQGAGELFF.

This clone was seen a single time. CDR3 in amino acids: CASNKAGGSGGGDDNEQFF. CDR3 bases: TGCGCCAGCAACAAAGCGGGAGGGTCCGGCGGGGGCGACGACAATGAGCAGTTCTTC. The V call is TRBV5-1, the J call TRBJ2-1; 10 bases line up with TRBD2. The CDR3 spans 19 residues. With 6 bases clipped from V and 5 bases from J, the junction kept 20 bases outside the gene matches. Germline values: CDR1 SGHRS, CDR2 YFSETQ.

The rearrangement joins TRBV30 to TRBJ2-1; 13 bases agree with TRBD2. V dropped 0 bases and J dropped 10; count of bases not matched to a gene: 3. From germline, CDR1 is GTSNPN and CDR2 SVGIG (reference sequence). The length of the CDR3 is 14 residues. Written as DNA, the CDR3 is TGTGCCTGGAGTGTGAGGGGACTAGCGGGGGAGCAGTTCTTC. Its protein product is CAWSVRGLAGEQFF.

V gene TRBV6-6 combines with J gene TRBJ1-1; D unclear. V lost 3 bases, J lost 6 bases, and 8 bases lay in between. Germline V gene sequence: CDR1 MNHNY, CDR2 SVGAGI (reference sequence). The CDR3 length is 12 residues. The CDR3: CASSYRGAEAFF. CDR3 sequence (DNA): TGTGCCAGCAGTTATCGTGGGGCTGAAGCTTTCTTT.

Comments on this clone: Other DNA sequences in the sample encode the same CDR3. The V gene is TRBV2, the J gene TRBJ1-1; unclear D gene. CDR1 and CDR2 from the germline V gene are SNHLY and FYNNEI. CDR3 length: 13 amino acids. Trimming cost V 1 base and J 1 base, with 4 bases left between them. The CDR3 region is CASSEGGNTEAFF. CDR3 in DNA: TGTGCCAGCAGTGAAGGAGGGAACACTGAAGCTTTCTTT.

In this sample, this clone turned up a few times. J is TRBJ1-2 and V is TRBV20-1; D is uncertain. The V and J ends lost 7 bases and 1 base respectively, with 7 bases between them. Per germline, CDR1 DFQATT and CDR2 SNEGSKA (reference sequence). The CDR3 covers 11 residues. CDR3 nucleotide sequence: TGCAGTGGCTACAGTAACTATGGCTACACCTTC. It encodes CSGYSNYGYTF.

The rearrangement uses TRBV10-3 and TRBJ2-1; possibly TRBD2 for D (5 bases). The CDR3 has 15 amino acids. V lost 4 bases, J lost 7 bases, and 17 bases lay in between. Germline CDR1 reads ENHRY; CDR2 reads SYGVKD. CDR3 bases: TGTGCCATCAGTGGGGGAGACATCGGTAGAAATGAGCAGTTCTTC. Its protein is CAISGGDIGRNEQFF.

This chain links TRBV19 with TRBJ2-5, with 7 bases identical to TRBD2. V shed 5 bases, J shed 5 bases, and the junction held 8 bases outside the gene matches. CDR1 is LNHDA, CDR2 SQIVND, per germline (reference sequence). CDR3 size: 14 residues. The DNA of the CDR3 is TGTGCCAGTAGTTTAAGACTAGCTGGTGAGACCCAGTACTTC. Translated, it gives CASSLRLAGETQYF.

This clone was counted a single time. The V gene is TRBV5-1, the J gene TRBJ2-1, with D tentatively TRBD1 (6 bases). V was cut by 2 bases and J by 6 bases, with 12 bases left in between. The CDR3 is 14 amino acids. Germline assignment: CDR1 SGHRS and CDR2 YFSETQ. As DNA, the CDR3 is TGCGCCAGCAGCTTAGACGACAGGTTCAATGAGCAGTTCTTC. It is translated as CASSLDDRFNEQFF.